Given below is one T cell receptor (beta chain) in context. This same CDR3 is encoded by further DNA sequences in the sample. TCRdb keeps only in-frame clones here, not all; method: immunoSEQ multiplex PCR. The sample has approximately 2.5 million clones; around nine tenths are singletons. This entry is derived from a study of shared clonotypes between healthy human individuals. Researchers partitioned CD4+ cells into CD45RA+ naive and CD45RA-negative memory subsets. Material for sequencing was naive CD4+ T cells sorted from blood. Subset meaning: CD45RA+ positively selected. The source of this sequence is a young man in good health.

CDR3 residues: CASSSRGAGELFF. The CDR3, as DNA: TGTGCCAGCAGCTCTAGGGGGGCCGGGGAGCTGTTTTTT. The chain uses TRBV7-2 and TRBJ2-2; tentatively, D is TRBD1 or TRBD2 (6 bases each). The CDR3 is 13 residues long. Trimming took off 4 bases at V and 6 bases at J, with 9 bases between the two ends. Germline CDR1 is SGHTA and CDR2 is FQGNSA.